Sequencing of this TCR beta chain was carried out in a study of blood T cell repertoires in COVID-19. Across the study: Some COVID-19 samples were acute and others convalescent; all came from the United States, Italy and Spain. The analysed material was cDNA or gDNA that came from T cells, B-cell-depleted T cells, or PBMCs.

Study processing details: Counts of nucleated cells, estimated from reference gene primer amplification, were obtained. Profiling relied on immunoSEQ multiplex PCR, and the TCRdb table lists in-frame clones only, not all of them. The V and J calls and clone size were taken over from that table, and D and trimming were inferred from the DNA. The sample yields nearly 100,000 clones, approximately 84% seen once. The V end lost 0 bases, the J end lost 5 bases, and 11 bases lay between the germline ends. This CDR3 contains 15 residues. Germline CDR1 is SGHRS and CDR2 is YFSETQ. This clonotype originated in a woman between 55 and 75 years old with acute or convalescent COVID-19. The chain uses TRBV5-1 and TRBJ1-4, with a weak D call TRBD1 (5 bases). Sequenced sample: peripheral blood. DNA of the CDR3: TGCGCCAGCAGCTTGGTCGGGGGGTCCAATGAAAAACTGTTTTTT. Translation: CASSLVGGSNEKLFF.